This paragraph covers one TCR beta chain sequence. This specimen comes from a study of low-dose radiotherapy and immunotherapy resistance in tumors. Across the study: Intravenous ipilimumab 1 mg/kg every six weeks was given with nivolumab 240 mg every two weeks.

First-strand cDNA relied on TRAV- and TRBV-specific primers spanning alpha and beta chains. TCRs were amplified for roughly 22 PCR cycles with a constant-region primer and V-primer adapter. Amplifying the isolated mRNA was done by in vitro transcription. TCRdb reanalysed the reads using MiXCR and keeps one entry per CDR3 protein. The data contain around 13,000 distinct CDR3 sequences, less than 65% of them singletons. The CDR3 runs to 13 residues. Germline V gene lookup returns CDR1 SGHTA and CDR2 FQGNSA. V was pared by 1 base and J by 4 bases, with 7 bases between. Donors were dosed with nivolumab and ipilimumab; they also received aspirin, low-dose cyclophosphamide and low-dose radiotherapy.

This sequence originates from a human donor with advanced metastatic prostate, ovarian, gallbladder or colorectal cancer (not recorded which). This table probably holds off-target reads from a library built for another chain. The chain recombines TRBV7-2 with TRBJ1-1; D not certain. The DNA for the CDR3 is TGTGCCAGCAGCTTAGTTCCGGGCACTGAAGCTTTCTTT. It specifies CASSLVPGTEAFF.